Sequencing of this TCR beta chain was carried out in a study of T-cell memory formation after mild COVID-19. The CDR3 length is 11 residues. A word on this clonotype: The antigen is not known.

5'RACE with constant-segment primers yielded barcoded, UMI-tagged TCR alpha and TCR beta cDNA libraries. TCRdb re-analysed the 5' RACE reads in MiXCR, keeping a single row per CDR3 protein. The sample carries a few hundred thousand distinct CDR3 sequences, roughly a fifth recorded once. General study findings and limits: Cross-reactive memory apparently joined, as some responding clones appeared in pre-infection memory.

The receptor's source is a man between 18 and 29 years old who had mild COVID-19 (a few samples of this study predate the infection). Cell type and time point are not known. This sequence joins TRBV3-2 and TRBJ1-1. TRBV3-2 constitutes a pseudogene. The sample was PBMCs or a T cell subset sorted from them (not recorded which). In DNA form, the CDR3 reads TGTGCCAGCAGGGGAAACGCATCGGCTTTCTTT. Its protein is CASRGNASAFF.